This T cell receptor beta chain emerged from a study of T cell repertoires in cytomegalovirus infection. This clonotype has ten or more counts. This CDR3 contains 19 residues. Germline V CDR1 and CDR2: SNHLY, FYNNEI. V trimming: 6 bases; J trimming: 2 bases; junction bases outside the gene matches: 19. One entry per CDR3 protein results from TCRdb running MiXCR on the reads. The table records hundreds of thousands of distinct CDR3 sequences, approximately 24% of them present only once. This receptor was identified in a human donor in good health (CMV status not recorded). Some clones in this sample may be carry-over from other donors' samples. The J gene is TRBJ2-7, the V gene TRBV2; TRBD1 aligns across 10 bases. Sample: CD8+ T cells from PBMCs. CDR3 in amino acids: CASRDVYGTGVTLAYEQYV. The CDR3 DNA reads as TGTGCCAGCAGGGACGTTTACGGGACAGGGGTCACCCTCGCCTACGAGCAGTACGTC.